This T cell receptor beta chain came from a study of shared clonotypes between healthy human individuals. Germline CDR1 SNHLY, CDR2 FYNNEI. This CDR3 comprises 14 residues. Trimming took 10 bases from V and 5 from J; bases not matched to a gene: 11. The material for each subset, its genomic DNA, was split evenly across several immunoSEQ plates. Data came from immunoSEQ multiplex PCR; TCRdb stores just in-frame clones and leaves some out. Of roughly 500,000 clones listed, roughly 80% were seen once; the top ten hold over 10%. Study-wide results and limits: The diversity represented, both genetic and in exposure history, was limited by few donors.

As regards this clone: Its antigen is as yet unknown.

The origin of this receptor is a woman aged 40 to 50 in good health. Some clones in this sample may be carry-over from other donors' samples. The chain combines TRBV2 with TRBJ2-7, with TRBD2 matching over 10 bases. The material sequenced was PBMCs. The CDR3 sequence is CATDLAGVRDEQYF. The DNA for the CDR3 is TGTGCCACCGATCTAGCGGGGGTCCGGGACGAGCAGTACTTC.